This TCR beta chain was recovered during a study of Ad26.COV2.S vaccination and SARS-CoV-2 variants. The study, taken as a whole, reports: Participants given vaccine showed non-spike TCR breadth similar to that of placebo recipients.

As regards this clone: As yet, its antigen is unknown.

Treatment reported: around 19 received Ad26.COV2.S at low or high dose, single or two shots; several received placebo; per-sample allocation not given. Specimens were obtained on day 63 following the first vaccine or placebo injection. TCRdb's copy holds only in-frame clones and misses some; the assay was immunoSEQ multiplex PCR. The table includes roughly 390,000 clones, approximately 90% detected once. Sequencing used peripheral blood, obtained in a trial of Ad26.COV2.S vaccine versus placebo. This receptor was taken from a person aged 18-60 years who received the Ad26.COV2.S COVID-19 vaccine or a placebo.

The CDR3 DNA follows: TGTGCCAGCAGCTTGGCCCCGGTTGAGGAAAATGAAAAACTGTTTTTT. Translation gives CASSLAPVEENEKLFF. The chain employs TRBV5-4 and TRBJ1-4; D call uncertain. The CDR3 is 16 amino acids. Germline V gene data show CDR1 as SGHNT and CDR2 as YYREEE (reference sequence). V was cut by 0 bases and J by 5 bases, with 14 bases left in between.